These T cell receptor beta chains were read from a single sample in a study of T cell responses to AZD1222 COVID-19 vaccine. TCRdb's table, derived via immunoSEQ multiplex PCR, lists solely in-frame clones and lacks some. The sample carries approximately 130,000 clones, roughly 92% recorded once. The source material was peripheral blood, sampled 28 days after the second AZD1222 dose. These receptor sequences come from an adult who received the AZD1222 COVID-19 vaccine. The CDR3 runs from the conserved cysteine through the conserved F or W. D genes are given only for firm matches. Size is stated for part of the rows, as once, few or many counts, or as a class when the clone is expanded.

V gene,clone size,J gene,D gene,CDR3 protein,CDR3 DNA
TRBV7-6,few,TRBJ2-2,TRBD1,CASSWPRGRKTGELFF,TGTGCCAGCAGCTGGCCAAGGGGGCGAAAAACCGGGGAGCTGTTTTTT
TRBV30,NA,TRBJ1-4,TRBD1,CAWSAGGTNEKLFF,TGTGCCTGGAGCGCAGGGGGAACTAATGAAAAACTGTTTTTT
TRBV5-3,NA,TRBJ2-2,NA,CARSERGQTGELFF,TGTGCCAGAAGCGAGAGAGGACAGACCGGGGAGCTGTTTTTT
TRBV15,NA,TRBJ1-5,NA,CATGSFLTVGQPQHF,TGTGCCACCGGGAGTTTTTTGACAGTTGGTCAGCCCCAGCATTTT
TRBV7-9,NA,TRBJ1-6,TRBD1,CASSPARQGVSPLHF,TGTGCCAGCAGCCCCGCCCGACAGGGGGTTTCACCCCTCCACTTT
TRBV27,NA,TRBJ2-7,NA,CASRKTGSSYEQYF,TGTGCCAGCAGGAAAACAGGGAGCTCCTACGAGCAGTACTTC
TRBV7-8,NA,TRBJ1-3,TRBD1,CASSLAGTAGNTIYF,TGTGCCAGCAGCTTAGCGGGGACAGCCGGAAACACCATATATTTT
TRBV7-2,NA,TRBJ1-5,TRBD1,CASSLRGSNQPQHF,TGTGCCAGCAGCCTCAGGGGGAGCAATCAGCCCCAGCATTTT
TRBV3-1/TRBV3-2,NA,TRBJ2-7,TRBD2,CASSQQAGGQAQGEQYF,TGTGCCAGCAGCCAGCAAGCGGGGGGGCAGGCTCAGGGCGAGCAGTACTTC
TRBV7-9,NA,TRBJ1-5,TRBD1,CASREGTGGNQPQHF,TGTGCCAGCAGAGAGGGGACAGGGGGTAATCAGCCCCAGCATTTT
TRBV6-2/TRBV6-3,NA,TRBJ2-7,TRBD1,CASSRGQGYYEQYF,TGTGCCAGCAGCCGGGGACAGGGATATTACGAGCAGTACTTC
TRBV24-1,NA,TRBJ2-7,NA,CATSGANSYEQYF,TGTGCCACCAGTGGCGCCAACTCCTACGAGCAGTACTTC
TRBV9,NA,TRBJ1-1,NA,CASSVATEVDYPTEAFF,TGTGCCAGCAGCGTAGCTACAGAGGTTGACTATCCCACTGAAGCTTTCTTT
TRBV24-1,NA,TRBJ1-5,TRBD1,CATSDRVGQPQHF,TGTGCCACCAGCGACAGGGTGGGTCAGCCCCAGCATTTT
TRBV19,NA,TRBJ1-1,TRBD1,CASSRTRGPTEAFF,TGTGCCAGTAGCCGGACAAGGGGGCCCACTGAAGCTTTCTTT
TRBV6-1,NA,TRBJ1-2,NA,CASSESSSLGYGYTF,TGTGCCAGCAGTGAATCCAGCAGCCTTGGCTATGGCTACACCTTC
TRBV11-2,NA,TRBJ2-5,NA,CASSLDLRGQETQYF,TGTGCCAGCAGCTTAGATCTTAGGGGTCAAGAGACCCAGTACTTC
TRBV5-1,NA,TRBJ2-1,NA,CASSRLEAYNEQFF,TGCGCCAGCTCCCGACTAGAAGCCTACAATGAGCAGTTCTTC
TRBV7-2,NA,TRBJ2-6,NA,CASSSPRASGANVLTF,TGTGCCAGCAGCTCCCCTAGGGCCTCTGGGGCCAACGTCCTGACTTTC
TRBV5-1,NA,TRBJ2-1,TRBD2,CASSSGRGARNEQFF,TGCGCCAGCAGCTCAGGGCGGGGGGCCAGGAATGAGCAGTTCTTC
TRBV6-5,NA,TRBJ1-1,TRBD1,CASRGQAAPAEAFF,TGTGCCAGCAGGGGACAGGCGGCACCCGCTGAAGCTTTCTTT
TRBV9,NA,TRBJ1-2,NA,CASRAANYGYTF,TGTGCCAGCAGAGCCGCTAACTATGGCTACACCTTC
TRBV9,NA,TRBJ2-7,TRBD1,CASSVGTGRYEQYF,TGTGCCAGCAGCGTAGGGACAGGGCGGTACGAGCAGTACTTC
TRBV19,NA,TRBJ2-6,TRBD2,CASISSGGASFSGANVLTF,TGTGCCAGTATCTCTAGCGGGGGGGCATCGTTCTCTGGGGCCAACGTCCTGACTTTC
TRBV7-9,NA,TRBJ2-1,TRBD2,CASSLGAGTSGGVFF,TGTGCCAGCAGCTTAGGGGCCGGGACTAGCGGAGGGGTGTTCTTC
TRBV27,NA,TRBJ1-1,NA,CASTGTKNTEAFF,TGTGCCAGCACTGGGACGAAGAACACTGAAGCTTTCTTT
TRBV25-1,NA,TRBJ1-1,NA,CASSHDRGLEAFF,TGTGCCAGCAGCCACGATCGGGGGCTAGAAGCTTTCTTT
TRBV28,NA,TRBJ1-2,NA,CASSLLLNGYTF,TGTGCCAGCAGTCTTCTCTTAAACGGCTACACCTTC
TRBV19,NA,TRBJ1-2,TRBD1,CASRSTGAGGNYGYTF,TGTGCCAGTAGGAGTACCGGGGCAGGGGGAAACTATGGCTACACCTTC
TRBV29-1,NA,TRBJ1-4,NA,CSVGEGGNEKLFF,TGCAGCGTTGGAGAGGGGGGGAATGAAAAACTGTTTTTT
TRBV7-9,NA,TRBJ1-1,NA,CASIKDPGGGTEAFF,TGTGCCAGCATCAAAGACCCCGGTGGGGGCACTGAAGCTTTCTTT
TRBV10-3,once,TRBJ2-7,TRBD1,CAISESPGQGNDEQYF,TGTGCCATCAGTGAGTCACCGGGACAGGGTAATGACGAGCAGTACTTC
TRBV18,NA,TRBJ1-4,TRBD1,CASSSGQLSATNEKLFF,TGTGCCAGCTCATCGGGACAGCTATCGGCAACTAATGAAAAACTGTTTTTT
TRBV28,NA,TRBJ1-2,NA,CASSPSGSSNYGYTF,TGTGCCAGCAGCCCGTCAGGATCCTCTAACTATGGCTACACCTTC
TRBV4-2,NA,TRBJ1-3,NA,CASSQVSETLSGNTIYF,TGTGCCAGCAGCCAAGTGAGTGAGACCCTTTCTGGAAACACCATATATTTT
TRBV7-2,once,TRBJ1-1,NA,CASSSRGAGRDTEAFF,TGTGCCAGCAGCTCCCGAGGGGCAGGGAGGGACACTGAAGCTTTCTTT
TRBV7-2,NA,TRBJ1-2,NA,CASSLAPGGLYGYTF,TGTGCCAGCAGCTTAGCGCCTGGGGGATTATATGGCTACACCTTC
TRBV10-3,NA,TRBJ2-1,TRBD2,CAIGTLTSGANNEQFF,TGTGCCATCGGGACGCTGACTAGCGGGGCGAACAATGAGCAGTTCTTC
TRBV7-2,NA,TRBJ1-5,NA,CASSPVLGNQPQHF,TGTGCCAGCAGCCCAGTGCTTGGCAATCAGCCCCAGCATTTT
TRBV7-2,once,TRBJ1-6,NA,CASSSDFTGNSPLHF,TGTGCCAGCAGCTCTGATTTCACAGGAAATTCACCCCTCCACTTT
TRBV12-3/TRBV12-4,NA,TRBJ2-7,NA,CASSPGTYEQYF,TGTGCCAGCAGTCCTGGAACATACGAGCAGTACTTC
TRBV7-2,NA,TRBJ1-5,NA,CASSPRGAGQPQHF,TGTGCCAGCAGCCCTAGGGGGGCGGGACAGCCCCAGCATTTT
TRBV16,few,TRBJ1-2,NA,CASSQATPNYGYTF,TGTGCCAGCAGCCAAGCCACCCCTAACTATGGCTACACCTTC